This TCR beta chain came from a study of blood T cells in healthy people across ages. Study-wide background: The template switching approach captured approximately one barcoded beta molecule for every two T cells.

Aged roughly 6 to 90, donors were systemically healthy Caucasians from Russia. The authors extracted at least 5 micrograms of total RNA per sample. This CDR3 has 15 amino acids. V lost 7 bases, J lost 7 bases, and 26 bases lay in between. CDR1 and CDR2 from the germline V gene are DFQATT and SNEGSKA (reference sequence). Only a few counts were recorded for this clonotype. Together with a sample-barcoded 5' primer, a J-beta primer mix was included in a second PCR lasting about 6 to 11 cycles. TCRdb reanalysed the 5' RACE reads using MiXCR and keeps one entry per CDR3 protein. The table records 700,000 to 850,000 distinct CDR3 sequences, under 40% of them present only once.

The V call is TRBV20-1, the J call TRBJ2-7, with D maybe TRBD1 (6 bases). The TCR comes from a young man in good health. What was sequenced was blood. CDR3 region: CSDRDPSRIDNEQYF. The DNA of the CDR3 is TGCAGTGACAGGGACCCCTCACGCATCGACAATGAGCAGTACTTC.